This record concerns one T cell receptor beta chain sequence. Authors' analysis steps: Amplified reference gene primers provided the basis for estimating nucleated cell counts. Measured with immunoSEQ multiplex PCR; TCRdb has only the in-frame clones, and not every one. Clonal size and the V and J genes are those of that table, whereas D and trimming came from the DNA. The sample includes under 65,000 clones, more than 80% seen only once; the top ten take 2.2%. Germline V gene sequence: CDR1 LGHDT, CDR2 YNNKEL (reference sequence). This CDR3 is 15 amino acids long. Trimming left V 4 bases short and J 3 bases short, with 16 bases between. These data belong to a study of blood T cell repertoires in COVID-19.

Material: peripheral blood. This chain connects TRBV3-1 (or the pseudogene TRBV3-2) to TRBJ2-7, with D possibly being TRBD1 (6 bases). The clonotype originates from a human donor in a cohort sampled during active COVID-19. Here the CDR3 DNA reads TGTGCCAGCAGCCCGGGCCCCAAAGGGGGCTACGAGCAGTACTTC. This sequence encodes CASSPGPKGGYEQYF.